Described below is a single T cell receptor (beta chain) sequence and its context. Antigen specificity is unknown. The sample is drawn from a study of blood T cells in healthy people across ages. Peripheral blood, approximately 10 milliliters per donor, was collected. Combining a sample-barcoded 5' primer with a J-beta primer mix, a second PCR ran for about 7 to 11 cycles. Sequencing yielded, for each sample, at least 2.5 million paired-end reads carrying CDR3. TCRdb fed the 5' RACE reads into MiXCR, producing one record per CDR3 protein. This sample yields under 800,000 distinct CDR3 sequences, of which about 21% are seen a single time; roughly 3.9% belongs to the top ten. General study points: Naive T cell percentage by flow cytometry tracked strongly with beta diversity. Measured against age, TCR beta diversity per million T cells decreased in a roughly linear manner.

Germline V gene lookup returns CDR1 SGHAT and CDR2 FQNNGV. The CDR3 loop spans 12 amino acids. Trimming took off 5 bases at V and 5 bases at J, with 7 bases between the two ends. This chain uses TRBV11-2 with TRBJ2-1, with D hard to call. The sequencing sample was made of blood. The source is a man in his 70s in good health. In nucleotides, the CDR3 is TGTGCCAGCAGCCCCTATGACAATGAGCAGTTCTTC. Translating it yields CASSPYDNEQFF.